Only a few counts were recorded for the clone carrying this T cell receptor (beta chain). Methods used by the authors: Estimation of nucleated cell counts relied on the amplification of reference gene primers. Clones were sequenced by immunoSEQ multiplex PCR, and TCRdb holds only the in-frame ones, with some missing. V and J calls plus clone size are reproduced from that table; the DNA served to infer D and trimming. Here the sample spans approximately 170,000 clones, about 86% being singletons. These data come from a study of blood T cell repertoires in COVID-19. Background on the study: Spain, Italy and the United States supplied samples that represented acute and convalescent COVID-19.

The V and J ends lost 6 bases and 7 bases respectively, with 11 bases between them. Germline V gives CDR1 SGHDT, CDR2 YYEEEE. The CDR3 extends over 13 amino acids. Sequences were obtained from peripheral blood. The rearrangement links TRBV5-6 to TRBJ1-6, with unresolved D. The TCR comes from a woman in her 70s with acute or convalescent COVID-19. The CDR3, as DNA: TGTGCCAGCAACCGAGGTTGGAATTCACCCCTCCACTTT. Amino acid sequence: CASNRGWNSPLHF.